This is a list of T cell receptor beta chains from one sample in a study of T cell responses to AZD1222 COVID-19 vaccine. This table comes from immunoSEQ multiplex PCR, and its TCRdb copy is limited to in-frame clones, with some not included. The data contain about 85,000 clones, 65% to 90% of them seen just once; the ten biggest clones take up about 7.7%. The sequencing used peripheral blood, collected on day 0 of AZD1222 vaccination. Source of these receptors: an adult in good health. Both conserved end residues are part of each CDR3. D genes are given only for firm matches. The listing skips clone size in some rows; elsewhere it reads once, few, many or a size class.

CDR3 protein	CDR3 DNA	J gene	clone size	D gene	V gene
CASSLRFGTENTGELFF	TGTGCCAGCAGCTTAAGGTTCGGGACAGAGAACACCGGGGAGCTGTTTTTT	TRBJ2-2	few	TRBD1	TRBV7-2
CASSPEGTGANVLTF	TGTGCCAGCAGTCCGGAGGGGACTGGGGCCAACGTCCTGACTTTC	TRBJ2-6	.	.	TRBV6-5
CATSTLIQGGSYNEQFF	TGTGCCACCAGCACCTTAATACAGGGGGGATCCTACAATGAGCAGTTCTTC	TRBJ2-1	.	TRBD1	TRBV15
CSVAPRGGTEAFF	TGCAGCGTTGCGCCCAGGGGAGGGACTGAAGCTTTCTTT	TRBJ1-1	.	.	TRBV29-1
CASSGGQTNTEAFF	TGTGCCAGCAGCGGGGGACAGACGAACACTGAAGCTTTCTTT	TRBJ1-1	once	TRBD1	TRBV9
CASSTRTSAVEKLFF	TGTGCCAGCAGCACCCGGACATCGGCGGTAGAAAAACTGTTTTTT	TRBJ1-4	.	.	TRBV7-2
CASSDEDTSSTDTQYF	TGCGCCAGCAGTGACGAGGACACATCGAGCACAGATACGCAGTATTTT	TRBJ2-3	.	.	TRBV10-1
CASRSGNANTGELFF	TGTGCCAGCCGCAGCGGGAACGCGAACACCGGGGAGCTGTTTTTT	TRBJ2-2	once	TRBD2	TRBV27
CASSCHRGVGDGYTF	TGTGCCAGCAGTTGCCACAGGGGAGTAGGTGATGGCTACACCTTC	TRBJ1-2	.	TRBD1	TRBV6-7
CASDHGQGAGNEQFF	TGTGCCAGCGACCACGGGCAGGGGGCGGGCAATGAGCAGTTCTTC	TRBJ2-1	once	TRBD1	TRBV14
CASSEWGQGTSGGWHF	.	TRBJ2-5	.	.	TRBV2
CASSYQAGGVGSPLHF	TGTGCCAGCAGTTACCAGGCAGGGGGCGTAGGTTCACCCCTCCACTTT	TRBJ1-6	.	TRBD1	TRBV6-5
CASSQGDSALATDTQYF	TGTGCCAGCAGCCAGGGGGACAGCGCTTTGGCCACAGATACGCAGTATTTT	TRBJ2-3	.	TRBD1	TRBV7-9
CASSYSPGQVNTEAFF	TGTGCCAGCAGTTACTCACCGGGACAGGTGAACACTGAAGCTTTCTTT	TRBJ1-1	.	TRBD1	TRBV6-5
CAIGGTGSRDTQYF	TGTGCCATCGGGGGGACAGGGTCGAGGGATACGCAGTATTTT	TRBJ2-3	.	TRBD1	TRBV10-3
CASSLAGADNSPLHF	TGCGCCAGCAGCTTGGCAGGGGCGGATAATTCACCCCTCCACTTT	TRBJ1-6	.	.	TRBV5-1
CASSVSGSTDTQYF	TGTGCCAGCAGCGTTAGCGGGAGCACAGATACGCAGTATTTT	TRBJ2-3	.	TRBD2	TRBV9
CASSRTGESGYTF	TGTGCCAGCAGTAGGACAGGAGAATCTGGCTACACCTTC	TRBJ1-2	.	TRBD1	TRBV6-5
CASSQLGLAGGEQYF	TGTGCCAGCAGCCAATTGGGACTAGCGGGAGGCGAGCAGTACTTC	TRBJ2-7	.	TRBD2	TRBV3-1/TRBV3-2
CASSIGQGKYGGELFF	TGTGCCAGTAGTATTGGGCAGGGTAAATATGGCGGGGAGCTGTTTTTT	TRBJ2-2	.	.	TRBV19
CSAGEGYGYTF	TGCAGTGCTGGAGAGGGCTATGGCTACACCTTC	TRBJ1-2	.	.	TRBV20-1
CASSRRANNSPLHF	TGTGCCAGCAGCCGCAGGGCCAATAATTCACCCCTCCACTTT	TRBJ1-6	.	.	TRBV2
CASSLELAGLNEQFF	TGTGCCAGCAGCTTAGAACTAGCGGGACTCAATGAGCAGTTCTTC	TRBJ2-1	.	TRBD2	TRBV7-8
CASSPGAQTSEQYF	TGTGCCAGCTCACCTGGCGCCCAAACCAGTGAGCAGTACTTC	TRBJ2-7	.	.	TRBV18
CASSIAGRPNQPQHF	TGTGCCAGTAGTATAGCAGGCAGACCCAATCAGCCCCAGCATTTT	TRBJ1-5	.	.	TRBV19
CASRGTSGRAVLAKNIQYF	TGTGCCAGCAGGGGGACTAGCGGGAGGGCCGTACTAGCCAAAAACATTCAGTACTTC	TRBJ2-4	.	.	TRBV21-1
CASMRGGIQPQHF	TGTGCCAGCATGAGGGGGGGTATTCAGCCCCAGCATTTT	TRBJ1-5	.	.	TRBV6-5
CASSALNQPQHF	TGTGCCAGCAGCGCCCTGAATCAGCCCCAGCATTTT	TRBJ1-5	.	.	TRBV7-2
CATSPRGGPYEQYF	TGTGCCACCTCCCCACGGGGAGGGCCCTACGAGCAGTACTTC	TRBJ2-7	.	TRBD2	TRBV24-1
CASGPQRGTYEQYF	TGTGCCAGCGGACCTCAGAGGGGGACCTACGAGCAGTACTTC	TRBJ2-7	.	.	TRBV6-5
CASSLRSGRASNEQFF	TGCGCCAGCAGCCTGAGAAGCGGGAGGGCCTCCAATGAGCAGTTCTTC	TRBJ2-1	.	TRBD2	TRBV4-3
CASSKLAGGSYEQYF	TGTGCCAGCAGCAAGTTAGCGGGAGGCTCCTACGAGCAGTACTTC	TRBJ2-7	.	TRBD2	TRBV13
CASSTRMNTEAFF	TGTGCCAGCTCGACACGGATGAACACTGAAGCTTTCTTT	TRBJ1-1	.	.	TRBV18
CASSPHPMNTEAFF	TGTGCCAGCAGCCCGCATCCTATGAACACTGAAGCTTTCTTT	TRBJ1-1	.	.	TRBV7-3
CASSPRGLSYEKLFF	TGTGCCAGCAGCCCCAGGGGCCTTTCCTATGAAAAACTGTTTTTT	TRBJ1-4	.	.	TRBV13
CASNGGNEAFF	TGTGCCAGCAACGGGGGAAATGAAGCTTTCTTT	TRBJ1-1	few	.	TRBV28
CASSPTGGGQPQHF	TGTGCCAGCAGCCCGACAGGGGGTGGGCAGCCCCAGCATTTT	TRBJ1-5	.	TRBD1	TRBV7-9
CASGREGQPQHF	TGTGCCAGCGGCAGGGAGGGACAGCCCCAGCATTTT	TRBJ1-5	.	.	TRBV27
CASSPPLAREIGYTF	TGTGCCAGCTCACCACCGTTAGCCCGGGAAATTGGCTACACCTTC	TRBJ1-2	.	.	TRBV18
CASSLGGSEQYF	TGTGCCAGCAGCCTGGGGGGCAGCGAGCAGTACTTC	TRBJ2-7	.	.	TRBV5-8
CASSQGTGGETQYF	TGTGCCAGCAGCCAGGGGACAGGCGGTGAGACCCAGTACTTC	TRBJ2-5	.	TRBD1	TRBV3-1/TRBV3-2
CASSRITRPVEWTAPFYEQYF	TGTGCCAGCAGCCGGATAACGCGACCGGTCGAATGGACAGCCCCTTTTTACGAGCAGTACTTC	TRBJ2-7	.	.	TRBV3-1/TRBV3-2
CASSPTWGHQNTEAFF	TGTGCCAGCAGCCCTACCTGGGGGCACCAGAACACTGAAGCTTTCTTT	TRBJ1-1	.	.	TRBV7-2
CASSPPNGENTEAFF	TGTGCCAGCTCTCCACCAAATGGCGAGAACACTGAAGCTTTCTTT	TRBJ1-1	.	.	TRBV18
CSVELESKYEQYF	TGCAGCGTTGAACTGGAGTCTAAATACGAGCAGTACTTC	TRBJ2-7	.	.	TRBV29-1
CASRQGPGLYGYTF	TGTGCCAGTAGACAGGGCCCCGGACTCTATGGCTACACCTTC	TRBJ1-2	.	.	TRBV19
CASSQAFSGANVLTF	TGTGCCAGCAGCCAAGCGTTCTCTGGGGCCAACGTCCTGACTTTC	TRBJ2-6	.	.	TRBV3-1/TRBV3-2
CASSPTTLQGGETQYF	TGTGCCAGCTCACCCACTACCCTACAGGGCGGGGAGACCCAGTACTTC	TRBJ2-5	.	.	TRBV18
CASSVEDILSNQPQHF	TGTGCCAGCAGCGTTGAGGATATATTAAGCAATCAGCCCCAGCATTTT	TRBJ1-5	.	.	TRBV9
CASSLQVSATPNQQFF	TGTGCCAGCAGCTTACAGGTTTCGGCCACCCCTAATCAGCAGTTCTTC	TRBJ2-1	.	.	TRBV5-4
CASSLSPRDRGGTEAFF	TGTGCCAGCAGTTTATCCCCCCGAGACAGGGGAGGAACTGAAGCTTTCTTT	TRBJ1-1	.	TRBD1	TRBV28
CASSREGPATNEKLFF	TGTGCCAGCAGCCGGGAGGGGCCCGCAACTAATGAAAAACTGTTTTTT	TRBJ1-4	.	.	TRBV5-4
CSVEGQLGDYGYTF	TGCAGCGTTGAGGGACAGCTGGGTGACTATGGCTACACCTTC	TRBJ1-2	.	TRBD1	TRBV29-1